This T cell receptor beta chain was found in a study of spatial heterogeneity in lung cancer. Findings and caveats of the study: Counts of expanded intratumoral alpha and beta TCRs tracked tumor mutation counts.

The time point is: sample taken at primary tumor resection. One entry per CDR3 protein, called by TCRdb with MiXCR from the 5' RACE reads. Here the sample spans a few thousand distinct CDR3 sequences, 4.8% being singletons. Sample share makes this clonotype medium-sized. Its cognate antigen is unknown. Within a library made for alpha chains, this beta chain is off target, and its count is uninformative. This CDR3 has 14 residues. In germline, CDR1 is MNHEY, CDR2 SVGEGT. J lost 5 bases, V lost 4 bases, and 4 bases had no gene match. The sequenced sample was lung tumor tissue, obtained at surgery. The chain uses TRBV6-2 or TRBV6-3 and TRBJ1-5; 8 bases map to TRBD1. The clonotype comes from a male donor with early-stage non-small cell lung cancer. CDR3 nucleotide sequence: TGTGCCAGCAGTTTACAGGGGGTCTATCAGCCCCAGCATTTT. Translation gives CASSLQGVYQPQHF.